One T cell receptor (beta chain) is described in this entry. The data stem from a study of cytomegalovirus exposure and HLA in healthy donors. With 60 Vbeta and 13 Jbeta primers, the PCR was carried out. Sequencing was performed with immunoSEQ multiplex PCR; in TCRdb, only in-frame clones are kept and a portion is missing. The table lists around 200,000 clones, roughly four fifths of them singletons, with roughly 10% in the top ten. The CDR3 has 14 residues. CDR1 and CDR2 from the germline V gene are GTSNPN and SVGIG (reference sequence). V gave up 3 bases and J gave up 4 bases, with 15 bases separating them.

V is TRBV30 and J is TRBJ1-2, with D perhaps matching TRBD1 (5 bases). This TCR came from a woman in her forties or fifties in good health and CMV-seropositive. The sample comprised PBMCs. The CDR3 reads CAWRPVGLSYGYTF. The CDR3, as DNA: TGTGCCTGGAGGCCTGTGGGACTCAGCTATGGCTACACCTTC. Full variable domain (remainder filled in from reference TRBV30 and TRBJ1-2): SQTIHQWPATLVQPVGSPLSLECTVEGTSNPNLYWYRQAAGRGLQLLFYSVGIGQISSEVPQNLSASRPQDRQFILSSKKLLLSDSGFYLCAWRPVGLSYGYTFGSGTRLTVV.